This TCR beta chain was captured in a study of T-cell memory formation after mild COVID-19. About the research overall: TCR clusters showed largely donor specificity.

Notes on the study in general: CD4/CD8 balance characterized clones contracting day 15 to 85, and CD4+ skew characterized later expanders. Cross-reactive memory apparently joined, as some responding clones appeared in pre-infection memory. Shrinking CD4+ clones resided mostly in CM and EM, and CD8+ ones in EMRA.

TCRdb ran MiXCR on the 5' RACE reads and lists one entry per CDR3 protein. The sample consists of 13,000 or so distinct CDR3 sequences, about 14% of them appearing once. The CDR3 covers 19 residues. J was trimmed by 2 bases and V by 2 bases; bases with no gene match: 19. CDR1 and CDR2 (germline): GTSNPN, SVGIG (reference sequence). A few counts support this clonotype. What it binds is not known. The chain is built from TRBV30 and TRBJ2-3; 7 positions match TRBD1. Sequencing input: PBMCs or a T cell subset sorted from them (not recorded which). The sequence was obtained from a man aged 18 to 35 who had mild COVID-19 (a few samples of this study predate the infection). Cell type and time point are not known. The CDR3, as DNA: TGTGCCTGGAGTCTCAAATACCCCCAGGGGGTGGCTTCCACAGATACGCAGTATTTT. It translates to CAWSLKYPQGVASTDTQYF.